Following are 21 T cell receptor beta chains from one sample sequenced in a study of PD-L1 blockade in urothelial cancer. The method was immunoSEQ multiplex PCR; TCRdb's version includes in-frame clones alone and lacks a portion of them. The table lists over 14,000 clones, 88% of them singletons. This material consisted of PBMCs, taken around atezolizumab (anti-PD-L1) treatment. Source of these receptors: a man between 65 and 80 years old with urothelial cancer.

The chain recombines TRBV6-1 with TRBJ1-2, with a weak D call TRBD1 (5 bases). Germline-derived CDR1 and CDR2 are MNHNS and SASEGT. V was cut by 11 bases and J by 7 bases, with 11 bases left in between. The CDR3 runs to 10 residues. CDR3 bases: TGTGCCGGTGGGGGGGTTGGCTACACCTTC. The encoded protein is CAGGGVGYTF.

V and J are TRBV7-9 and TRBJ1-5; D perhaps matches TRBD1 (5 bases). V gave up 1 base and J gave up 7 bases, with 14 bases separating them. Per the germline V gene, CDR1 is SEHNR and CDR2 is FQNEAQ (reference sequence). The CDR3 runs to 15 residues. The CDR3 coding sequence is TGTGCCAGCAGCTTAGGTGGGGCCTTGGGGCAGCCCCAGCATTTT. It specifies CASSLGGALGQPQHF.

This clone was detected a few times. The chain carries TRBV18 and TRBJ1-6; TRBD1 is a possible D gene (5 bases). Germline assignment: CDR1 KGHSH and CDR2 LQKENI. V was cut by 6 bases and J by 9 bases, with 15 bases left in between. This CDR3 comprises 14 residues. CDR3: CASSHGGSGSPLHF. DNA of the CDR3: TGTGCCAGCTCCCACGGGGGAAGCGGTTCACCCCTCCACTTT.

The V gene is TRBV30, the J gene TRBJ1-2, with 7 bases matching TRBD1. The CDR3 has 12 residues. V lost 0 bases and J lost 8; bases outside the gene matches: 3. Germline CDR1 reads GTSNPN; CDR2 reads SVGIG (reference sequence). CDR3 sequence (DNA): TGTGCCTGGAGTGTACAGGGGAGCGGCTACACCTTC. Translation: CAWSVQGSGYTF.

This clone was seen a single time. The chain employs TRBV5-6 and TRBJ2-1; the match to TRBD1 covers 7 bases. The CDR3 loop spans 15 amino acids. Germline loops: CDR1 SGHDT, CDR2 YYEEEE. V was clipped by 4 bases and J by 9 bases; unmatched bases: 13. The CDR3 spells CASSPHRGRRVEQFF. CDR3 sequence (DNA): TGTGCCAGCAGCCCGCACAGGGGAAGGAGAGTTGAGCAGTTCTTC.

The chain is built from TRBV30 and TRBJ2-1; D is perhaps TRBD1 (6 bases). Trimming stripped 1 base from V and 9 bases from J, with 13 bases between. This CDR3 comprises 13 residues. Germline V gives CDR1 GTSNPN, CDR2 SVGIG (reference sequence). CDR3 in DNA: TGTGCCTGGAGTGGTACAGGGTGGAGTGAGCAGTTCTTC. Its protein is CAWSGTGWSEQFF.

This clone was detected once. This rearrangement joins TRBV5-1 to TRBJ2-3; 7 positions match TRBD1. The V segment lost 0 bases and the J segment 5 bases; nucleotides outside the gene matches: 6. Germline CDR1 SGHRS, CDR2 YFSETQ. This CDR3 spans 15 amino acids. CDR3 nucleotide sequence: TGCGCCAGCAGCTTGGGTCAGGGGGTAGAAGATACGCAGTATTTT. Protein product: CASSLGQGVEDTQYF.

CDR3 sequence reads: CASSIRQGSGTTNEKLFF. For the CDR3, the DNA is TGTGCCAGTAGTATAAGACAGGGATCTGGTACAACTAATGAAAAACTGTTTTTT. The chain employs TRBV19 and TRBJ1-4, with 7 bases matching TRBD1. This CDR3 has 18 amino acids. V was pared by 2 bases and J by 0 bases, with 9 bases of the junction left unmatched. Germline lookup yields CDR1 LNHDA and CDR2 SQIVND (reference sequence).

The chain recombines TRBV7-9 with TRBJ2-1, with D possibly being TRBD2 (5 bases). Germline CDR1 reads SEHNR; CDR2 reads FQNEAQ (reference sequence). V was cut by 11 bases and J by 0 bases, with 29 bases left in between. The CDR3 loop spans 19 amino acids. CDR3 residues: CASSPRLGLTKSSYNEQFF. The DNA for the CDR3 is TGTGCCTCATCACCTCGTCTCGGACTCACAAAGAGCTCCTACAATGAGCAGTTCTTC.

The V call is TRBV9, the J call TRBJ1-1; 8 nucleotides agree with TRBD1. Unmatched junction bases numbered 11, after V lost 0 bases and J lost 10 bases. Germline assignment: CDR1 SGDLS and CDR2 YYNGEE. This CDR3 comprises 15 residues. The DNA of the CDR3 is TGTGCCAGCAGCGTAGCTCCGTCGACAGGGGAAGGAGCTTTCTTT. Residues: CASSVAPSTGEGAFF.

This rearrangement joins TRBV4-1 to TRBJ2-5, with D possibly TRBD1 on 7 matching bases. The CDR3 totals 14 residues. Germline V gene data show CDR1 as MGHRA and CDR2 as YSYEKL. V shed 6 bases and J shed 4 bases, with 15 bases lying between them. This CDR3 reads CASRVEGAGETQYF. In DNA form, the CDR3 reads TGCGCCAGCAGGGTGGAGGGGGCGGGAGAGACCCAGTACTTC.

CDR3 sequence: CASSLWRTDTQYF. The CDR3, as DNA: TGTGCCAGCAGCCTCTGGCGCACAGATACGCAGTATTTT. The genes are TRBV7-8 and TRBJ2-3, with no clear D. This CDR3 has 13 amino acids. CDR1 is SGHVS, CDR2 FQNEAQ, per germline. The V end lost 5 bases, the J end lost 1 base, and 7 bases lay between the germline ends. Using reference TRBV7-8 and TRBJ2-3 for the parts outside the CDR3, the full variable domain is GAGVSQSPRYKVAKRGQDVALRCDPISGHVSLFWYQQALGQGPEFLTYFQNEAQLDKSGLPSDRFFAERPEGSVSTLKIQRTQQEDSAVYLCASSLWRTDTQYFGPGTRLTVL.

The chain employs TRBV21-1 and TRBJ1-5; no DNA check was done on the table's D call, TRBD1. TRBV21-1 constitutes a pseudogene. The CDR3 loop spans 13 amino acids. In nucleotides, the CDR3 is TGTGTCGAGGCAGGGGGGACTTTTCAGCCCCAGCATTTT. It encodes CVEAGGTFQPQHF.

The chain joins TRBV5-4 to TRBJ1-2; 7 bases agree with TRBD1. CDR3 length: 14 residues. V dropped 3 bases and J dropped 4; count of bases not matched to a gene: 6. Germline V gene data show CDR1 as SGHNT and CDR2 as YYREEE (reference sequence). Here the CDR3 reads CASSYTGQSYGYTF. CDR3 nucleotides: TGTGCCAGCAGCTATACGGGACAGTCCTATGGCTACACCTTC.

The chain recombines TRBV7-7 with TRBJ2-5; TRBD1 matches 9 bases. The CDR3 is made up of 17 amino acids. The V gene end was trimmed by 5 bases and the J gene end by 10 bases; junction bases not matched to a gene: 20. From germline, CDR1 is SSHAT and CDR2 FNYEAQ (reference sequence). The CDR3 reads CASSPLGTGRLGRDQYF. The CDR3 DNA is TGTGCCAGCAGCCCGCTCGGGACAGGGCGCCTGGGCAGGGACCAGTACTTC.

This chain connects TRBV2 to TRBJ1-1, with a possible D match to TRBD1 (5 bases). CDR1 and CDR2 (germline): SNHLY, FYNNEI. V was pared by 4 bases and J by 1 base, with 7 bases between. The length of the CDR3 is 13 residues. This CDR3 is CASSVDKNTEAFF. CDR3 in DNA: TGTGCCAGCAGTGTGGACAAGAACACTGAAGCTTTCTTT.

This chain links TRBV6-5 with TRBJ1-6; D not resolved. V lost 6 bases and J lost 7, with 13 bases in between. This CDR3 region has 14 residues. Germline V gene data show CDR1 as MNHEY and CDR2 as SVGAGI. The CDR3 nucleotides are TGTGCCAGCAGCCGTAGTGAGGGCAATTCACCCCTCCACTTT. Amino acid sequence: CASSRSEGNSPLHF.

J is TRBJ2-3 and V is TRBV9, with 10 positions matching TRBD2. The V and J ends lost 0 bases and 8 bases, in that order; junction bases with no gene match: 9. The germline V gene encodes CDR1 SGDLS and CDR2 YYNGEE. The CDR3 length is 16 residues. CDR3 sequence: CASSVDSGGAGGTQYF. The CDR3 DNA reads as TGTGCCAGCAGCGTAGACAGCGGGGGGGCGGGCGGTACGCAGTATTTT.

The chain recombines TRBV5-6 with TRBJ2-1; D possibly corresponds to TRBD1 (6 bases). CDR3 length: 17 amino acids. Germline V gene sequence: CDR1 SGHDT, CDR2 YYEEEE. Trimming removed 3 bases at V and 5 bases at J, with 21 bases between. As DNA, the CDR3 is TGTGCCAGCAGCTACATCAAGAGGGCCAGGGGTCACAATGAGCAGTTCTTC. The encoded protein is CASSYIKRARGHNEQFF.

The J gene is TRBJ1-2, the V gene TRBV5-1; 7 nucleotides align to TRBD1. Germline values: CDR1 SGHRS, CDR2 YFSETQ. This CDR3 region has 15 residues. J gave up 6 bases and V 1 base, and 9 bases lay outside the gene matches. The chain's CDR3 is CASSLKESGGDGYTF. The CDR3 DNA reads TGCGCCAGCAGCTTGAAAGAGTCAGGGGGAGATGGCTACACCTTC.

This clone was recorded a few times. V gene TRBV7-9 combines with J gene TRBJ2-4; D possibly corresponds to TRBD2 (5 bases). The CDR3 totals 16 residues. In germline, CDR1 is SEHNR, CDR2 FQNEAQ (reference sequence). Trimming removed 5 bases from V and 3 bases from J, with 17 bases in between. DNA of the CDR3: TGTGCCAGCAGCGTGACTATACCGGATGGCAAAAACATTCAGTACTTC. Its protein is CASSVTIPDGKNIQYF.